Listed below are T cell receptor beta chains from one sample, sequenced in a study of blood T cells in healthy people across ages. A single record per CDR3 protein comes from TCRdb applying MiXCR to the 5' RACE reads. The table records roughly 800,000 distinct CDR3 sequences, roughly 25% of them present only once. The same sample was also studied in work on T cells of mothers and their children.

Sequencing input: blood. The receptors stem from a boy aged 10-17 years in good health. CDR3s include the opening cysteine and the closing phenylalanine or tryptophan. Each record gives: V gene, J gene, D gene, clone size, CDR3 protein, CDR3 DNA. D genes are given only for firm matches. Not every row has a clone size; where given, it reads once, few, many or a size class.

>TRBV2|TRBJ1-1|NA|NA
CASTEGIRAFF
TGTGCCAGCACGGAGGGGATTAGAGCTTTCTTT
>TRBV28|TRBJ1-6|TRBD1|few
CASSTSDRARIHPLHF
TGTGCCAGCAGTACCTCAGACAGGGCAAGAATTCACCCCCTCCACTTT
>TRBV20-1|TRBJ2-7|TRBD2|NA
CSARDSGTSYEQYF
TGCAGTGCTAGAGATAGCGGGACTTCCTACGAGCAGTACTTC
>TRBV4-3|TRBJ1-1|NA|few
CASSLTGRDTEAFF
TGCGCCAGCAGCCTGACGGGGAGGGACACTGAAGCTTTCTTT
>TRBV5-1|TRBJ2-7|TRBD2|NA
CASSPDGTSIHEQYF
TGCGCCAGCAGCCCGGATGGGACTAGTATCCACGAGCAGTACTTC
>TRBV27|TRBJ2-7|NA|NA
CASARDHSYEQYF
TGTGCCAGCGCAAGGGACCACTCCTACGAGCAGTACTTC
>TRBV4-2|TRBJ2-4|NA|few
CASSPPFRAKNIQYF
TGTGCCAGCAGCCCACCTTTTCGAGCCAAAAACATTCAGTACTTC
>TRBV29-1|TRBJ2-2|NA|NA
CSVDDHSTGELFF
TGCAGCGTGGATGATCACAGCACCGGGGAGCTGTTTTTT
>TRBV5-1|TRBJ2-5|TRBD1|NA
CASSFWTGQETQYF
TGCGCCAGCAGCTTCTGGACAGGACAAGAGACCCAGTACTTC
>TRBV27|TRBJ1-1|NA|NA
CASSLWGINTEAFF
TGTGCCAGCAGTTTATGGGGGATTAACACTGAAGCTTTCTTT
>TRBV29-1|TRBJ1-1|NA|NA
CGVDLVTEAFF
TGCGGCGTTGATTTGGTCACTGAAGCTTTCTTT
>TRBV20-1|TRBJ2-4|NA|NA
CSAPDTLAKNIQYF
TGCAGTGCTCCAGACACTCTAGCCAAAAACATTCAGTACTTC
>TRBV11-2|TRBJ1-2|TRBD1|few
CASSSFTGTGIYGYTF
TGTGCCAGCAGCTCCTTTACCGGGACAGGCATCTATGGCTACACCTTC
>TRBV6-6|TRBJ1-4|NA|NA
CASKRAGGDNEKLFF
TGTGCCAGCAAACGGGCAGGTGGGGATAATGAAAAACTGTTTTTT
>TRBV4-3|TRBJ2-2|NA|NA
CASSQARRDNTGELFF
TGCGCCAGCAGCCAAGCTCGGCGGGACAACACCGGGGAGCTGTTTTTT
>TRBV27|TRBJ2-1|NA|few
CASIDTGYSYNEQFF
TGTGCCAGCATCGACACGGGCTACTCCTACAATGAGCAGTTCTTC
>TRBV6-1|TRBJ2-7|NA|few
CAGSERASEQYF
TGTGCCGGCAGTGAAAGGGCGAGCGAGCAGTACTTC
>TRBV3-1|TRBJ1-1|NA|NA
CASSPGADYTNTEAFF
TGTGCCAGCAGCCCTGGGGCAGATTACACGAACACTGAAGCTTTCTTT
>TRBV5-6|TRBJ1-6|NA|NA
CASSVAGPQGSPLHF
TGTGCCAGCAGCGTCGCGGGACCCCAGGGTTCCCCCCTCCACTTT
>TRBV6-5|TRBJ2-5|TRBD2|NA
CASSYSSLAGARGNNERFF
TGTGCCAGCAGTTACTCGAGTCTAGCGGGAGCTCGGGGGAACAATGAGCGGTTCTTC
>TRBV27|TRBJ2-7|NA|NA
CASSPRRGYEQYF
TGTGCCAGCAGTCCTCGAAGGGGCTACGAGCAGTACTTC
>TRBV5-1|TRBJ2-7|NA|NA
CASMAGGGYEQYF
TGCGCCAGCATGGCAGGAGGGGGCTACGAGCAGTACTTC
>TRBV4-2|TRBJ1-4|NA|few
CASSLHRDEAEKLFF
TGTGCCAGCAGCCTCCACAGGGACGAGGCTGAAAAACTGTTTTTT
>TRBV29-1|TRBJ1-2|NA|NA
CSVEGLALNYGYTF
TGCAGCGTTGAGGGACTCGCCCTTAACTATGGCTACACCTTC
>TRBV4-1|TRBJ2-7|NA|NA
CASSVPGTSYKQYF
TGCGCCAGCAGCGTCCCCGGGACAAGTTACAAGCAGTACTTC
>TRBV6-6|TRBJ2-7|NA|few
CASSRQDLFPSYEQYF
TGTGCCAGCAGTCGGCAGGACCTTTTCCCTTCCTACGAGCAGTACTTC
>TRBV2|TRBJ2-5|NA|NA
CAGSEWREETQYF
TGTGCCGGCAGTGAATGGCGGGAAGAGACCCAGTACTTC
>TRBV3-1|TRBJ2-2|NA|NA
CASSWGKGSNGELFF
TGTGCCAGCAGCTGGGGGAAAGGATCGAACGGGGAGCTGTTTTTT
>TRBV20-1|TRBJ1-1|NA|NA
CSGHPNRNTEAFF
TGCAGTGGGCACCCGAACAGGAACACTGAAGCTTTCTTT
>TRBV24-1|TRBJ2-7|NA|NA
CATSDVDSLGEQYF
TGTGCCACCAGTGATGTGGACAGCCTTGGCGAGCAGTACTTC
>TRBV20-1|TRBJ2-5|NA|few
CSAPETQYF
TGCAGTGCTCCAGAGACCCAGTACTTC
>TRBV5-6|TRBJ1-1|TRBD1|NA
CASSQGAGEAFF
TGTGCCAGCAGCCAGGGGGCCGGGGAAGCTTTCTTT
>TRBV9|TRBJ2-7|TRBD2|NA
CASSVSGLAGGSEQYF
TGTGCCAGCAGCGTATCCGGACTAGCGGGAGGGTCTGAGCAGTACTTC
>TRBV19|TRBJ2-7|TRBD1|NA
CASSIRDRSYEQYF
TGTGCCAGTAGTATCCGGGACAGATCCTACGAGCAGTACTTC
>TRBV27|TRBJ1-1|TRBD1|NA
CASSLIGTDTEAFF
TGTGCCAGCAGTTTAATAGGGACAGACACTGAAGCTTTCTTT
>TRBV6-2/TRBV6-3|TRBJ1-2|NA|NA
CASSYGPFIRDPRRGYTF
TGTGCCAGCAGTTACGGGCCTTTTATCAGGGATCCTAGAAGAGGCTACACCTTC
>TRBV29-1|TRBJ2-5|NA|few
CSVDGGGEGLPITGETQYF
TGCAGCGTTGACGGAGGTGGTGAGGGACTGCCAATTACGGGAGAGACCCAGTACTTC
>TRBV29-1|TRBJ2-3|TRBD2|NA
CSVEDGLAGRTDTQYF
TGCAGCGTTGAAGATGGGCTAGCGGGGAGAACAGATACGCAGTATTTT
>TRBV11-2|TRBJ2-5|NA|few
CASSLVRQVQETQYF
TGTGCCAGCAGCTTAGTCCGGCAAGTCCAAGAGACCCAGTACTTC
>TRBV12-3/TRBV12-4|TRBJ1-1|NA|NA
CASSFNGVTEAFF
TGTGCCAGCAGTTTTAATGGGGTTACTGAAGCTTTCTTT
>TRBV5-5|TRBJ1-1|NA|few
CASSLKGERTEAFF
TGTGCCAGCAGCTTGAAGGGGGAGCGGACTGAAGCTTTCTTT
>TRBV20-1|TRBJ2-5|NA|NA
CSARWLAETQYF
TGCAGTGCTAGATGGCTAGCGGAGACCCAGTACTTC